This T cell receptor beta chain was retrieved from a study of shared clonotypes between healthy human individuals (dated by TCRdb to 2019 to 2021). Regarding the research as a whole: The cohort comprised two women and a few men aged 18 to 49 years. Per donor, leukapheresis produced somewhere between about 0.9 and 10 billion PBMCs. Per donor, three plates each were used for CD4 naive and CD4 memory, two for CD8 naive, and one for CD8 memory. To estimate repertoire size and how much clonotype sharing occurs between individuals, the study deeply sequenced the blood TCR repertoires of roughly 5 healthy adults. Different laboratories and diverse techniques were used to prepare libraries and sequence TCR repertoires, to increase sequencing depth and limit assay-specific biases. Results the study describes overall, beyond this receptor: Across a handful of donors, approximately 5% of naive CD4, 3% to 4% of naive CD8, approximately 2.5% of memory CD4, and approximately 0.4% of memory CD8 clonotypes were shared. Because the study included a small number of donors, the genetic and exposure-history diversity represented was limited. Sampling was limited to blood, and TCR repertoires in tissue likely differ from TCR repertoires in blood. Naive subsets generally had larger estimated clonotype richness than memory subsets. Pairwise subsampling indicated that sequencing depth was expected to affect the degree of clonotype sharing among donors. Rarefaction of sorted-subset datasets indicated incomplete sequencing despite the large sequencing depth. Clonotypes shared by all four sorted-subset donors showed higher generation probabilities than non-shared clonotypes.

The donors were healthy, HIV-negative adults who had no recently reported acute infections or vaccinations. Every donor was a Caucasian adult living in Nashville, Tennessee, USA. Magnetic negative selection was used to enrich CD4+ T cells, after which naive cells were positively selected on CD45RA and the negative fraction became the memory subset. Blood was collected by leukapheresis, and PBMCs were isolated by Ficoll-Histopaque density gradient centrifugation and then cryopreserved in liquid nitrogen vapor phase. Analytical flow cytometry was used to check the purity and quantity of each magnetically sorted T cell population. Each sorted fraction had its genomic DNA isolated and then quantified by UV absorbance on a Nanodrop 2000c. V loses 3 bases at its end and J loses 4 bases; junction bases beyond the gene matches: 3. There are 14 amino acids in the CDR3, from cysteine to phenylalanine inclusive. Just CDR3 DNA is preserved here, 42 bases in frame from base 1. From the germline V gene, CDR1 is SGDLS and CDR2 is YYNGEE.

Using the deep immunoSEQ assay, TCR CDR3 regions were amplified from genomic DNA by multiplex PCR. Extracted genomic DNA from each cell subset was spread evenly across all wells of several immunoSEQ 96-well plates, with each plate serving as a replicate. For sorted subsets, about 210 ng of genomic DNA, equivalent to 25,000 to 35,000 T cell genomes, went into each replicate PCR. Purified libraries were quantified with a Qubit 3.0 fluorometer, sized on a Bioanalyzer 2100, and re-quantified with the KAPA Library Quantification kit. A separate single-read 150-cycle Illumina NextSeq 550 flow cell was used to sequence each immunoSEQ 96-well plate. Per the original workflow: Because the immunoSEQ output included only junctional sequences and no quality scores, the filtering could not be the same as the filtering used for full-length reads. To assign V/J genes and CDR3, sequences were annotated against IMGT germline references using PyIR, a Python wrapper for IgBLAST v1.9. Reads were filtered out if the reads had weak V/J assignments (E-value above 1e-6), no CDR3, stop codons, out-of-frame junctions, or ambiguous translated residues. V3J clonotypes were defined by identical inferred V gene, J gene, and CDR3 amino acid sequence. The percentage overlap between two repertoires was calculated by dividing the number of shared unique clonotypes by the size of the smaller repertoire. Richness of each repertoire was evaluated using RTK rarefaction, the Chao1 estimator, and Recon v2.1 estimates of unobserved clonotypes. OLGA was used to compute generation probabilities for all TCRbeta clonotypes that the gDNA method yielded from a few donors. The source is immuneACCESS, and TCRdb retained only in-frame sequences with V and J called. Part of the clones is not carried over; for the studies checked, unresolved V genes explain less than half of this, and the remainder is unexplained. V, J and clone size reflect that table, while D and trimming were determined from the DNA. In all, the sample holds under 750,000 clones, and 72% of those were seen once. The ten largest clonotypes hold approximately 2% of the sample.

This clone was seen a handful of times. Its antigen remains undetermined. Nothing much larger sits one base from this clone, and base qualities are not available. Sequencing was carried out using memory CD4+ T cells sorted from blood. This specimen's cell subset or site label, interpreted: CD45RA-negative fraction. Rearrangement joined TRBV9 to TRBJ2-2; 7 bases in the middle match TRBD2. This sequence was found in a woman under 40 in good health. The nucleotides read TGTGCCAGCAGCGAGACTAGCAGCACCGGGGAGCTGTTTTTT. Its translation reads: CASSETSSTGELFF.